The clone carrying this TCR beta chain was counted a few times. TCRdb processed the 5' RACE reads anew with MiXCR; each CDR3 protein has one entry. Here the sample spans approximately 700,000 distinct CDR3 sequences, 15% to 20% being singletons. The CDR3 length is 15 residues. CDR1 MNHEY and CDR2 SVGAGI come from the germline V gene. Trimming removed 5 bases from V and 2 bases from J; junction bases left unmatched: 9. This specimen belongs to a study of identical twins. This sample also appeared in a second study, on T cells expressing NK-cell markers.

The V call is TRBV6-5, the J call TRBJ2-7; 7 nucleotides match TRBD2. The TCR comes from a woman younger than 30 in good health. What was sequenced was PBMCs. The CDR3 region has the DNA TGTGCCAGCAGTCACCGGGGAGGGGACGCCTACGAGCAGTACTTC. It codes for CASSHRGGDAYEQYF.